These 22 T cell receptor beta chains came from one sample sequenced in a study of blood T cell repertoires in COVID-19 (TCRdb year 2020). Libraries were constructed by the immunoSEQ multiplex PCR assay. In its TCRdb copy, this immuneACCESS table keeps in-frame sequences only and misses some clones. Where compared with another copy, unresolved V genes explain less than half of these, and the others have no known cause. The sample contains approximately 300,000 clones, around 86% of them found a single time. The biggest ten clones account for around 1.5% of the sample. Input material: peripheral blood. The receptors shown here come from a woman aged 45-65 years with acute or convalescent COVID-19.

This chain links TRBV28 with TRBJ2-1, with 8 bases aligning to TRBD2. This CDR3 has 19 residues. From germline, CDR1 is MDHEN and CDR2 SYDVKM. V shed 4 bases, J shed 0 bases, and the junction held 14 bases outside the gene matches. The CDR3 DNA is TGTGCCAGCAGTTCCCGACTTGGACAGCGGGGGAGCTCCTACAATGAGCAGTTCTTC. This encodes CASSSRLGQRGSSYNEQFF.

This CDR3 reads CASSPSSGNSYNEQFF. In DNA form, the CDR3 reads TGTGCCAGCTCACCTAGTAGCGGGAACTCCTACAATGAGCAGTTCTTC. The chain employs TRBV18 and TRBJ2-1; 8 nucleotides agree with TRBD2. Per the germline V gene, CDR1 is KGHSH and CDR2 is LQKENI. The trim removed 3 bases at V and 0 bases at J, leaving 4 bases unmatched. The CDR3 spans 16 residues. The full variable domain, in which reference TRBV18 and TRBJ2-1 provide the parts outside the CDR3, is NAGVMQNPRHLVRRRGQEARLRCSPMKGHSHVYWYRQLPEEGLKFMVYLQKENIIDESGMPKERFSAEFPKEGPSILRIQQVVRGDSAAYFCASSPSSGNSYNEQFFGPGTRLTVL.

The chain links TRBV7-2 to TRBJ2-2; D uncertain. The germline V gene has CDR1 SGHTA and CDR2 FQGNSA. Trimming removed 3 bases at V and 0 bases at J, with 14 bases between. The CDR3 covers 17 residues. The CDR3 sequence: CASSFQARLSNTGELFF. CDR3 nucleotide sequence: TGTGCCAGCAGCTTCCAGGCGCGATTATCGAACACCGGGGAGCTGTTTTTT.

The genes are TRBV5-1 and TRBJ2-7; D gene unclear. V was pared by 1 base and J by 2 bases, with 13 bases between. Germline loops: CDR1 SGHRS, CDR2 YFSETQ. CDR3 length: 15 residues. CDR3 in amino acids: CASSLQANPAYEQYF. The CDR3 region has the DNA TGCGCCAGCAGCTTGCAAGCGAACCCGGCCTACGAGCAGTACTTC.

The rearrangement joins TRBV7-8 to TRBJ1-1; D call uncertain. Per the germline V gene, CDR1 is SGHVS and CDR2 is FQNEAQ. Trimming cost V 3 bases and J 1 base, with 9 bases left between them. The CDR3 contains 14 residues. In DNA form, the CDR3 reads TGTGCCAGCAGCTTCTTACCACAGAACACTGAAGCTTTCTTT. Its protein product is CASSFLPQNTEAFF. The full variable domain, rest sourced from reference TRBV7-8 and TRBJ1-1, is GAGVSQSPRYKVAKRGQDVALRCDPISGHVSLFWYQQALGQGPEFLTYFQNEAQLDKSGLPSDRFFAERPEGSVSTLKIQRTQQEDSAVYLCASSFLPQNTEAFFGQGTRLTVV.

To note about this clone: Other DNA sequences of this sample code for an identical CDR3. This rearrangement joins TRBV7-2 to TRBJ2-3, with 7 bases that match TRBD2. Germline V lookup: CDR1 SGHTA, CDR2 FQGNSA. The CDR3 totals 14 residues. V dropped 1 base and J dropped 6; count of bases not matched to a gene: 4. CDR3 in DNA: TGTGCCAGCAGCTTAGGGGGAGGGCCGGATACGCAGTATTTT. Translation: CASSLGGGPDTQYF.

In nucleotides, the CDR3 is TGTGCCAGCAGCCAAGGGGACGAGCAGTACTTC. Translated: CASSQGDEQYF. This chain connects TRBV7-3 to TRBJ2-7, with D possibly matching TRBD1 (5 bases). The CDR3 loop spans 11 amino acids. Trimming removed 5 bases at V and 5 bases at J, with 7 bases between. CDR1 is SGHTA and CDR2 is FQGTGA in the germline V gene.

CDR3 loop: CASSVAGTGDEKLFF. The CDR3 DNA reads as TGTGCCAGCAGCGTAGCCGGGACAGGGGATGAAAAACTGTTTTTT. The V gene is TRBV9, the J gene TRBJ1-4; 10 bases fit TRBD1. Germline trimming cut 0 bases from V and 6 bases from J; bases unmatched to any gene: 2. The CDR3 runs to 15 residues. Germline V gene lookup returns CDR1 SGDLS and CDR2 YYNGEE.

The chain has TRBV28 and TRBJ2-1, with TRBD2 identical over 11 bases. V shed 7 bases and J 4 bases; nucleotides not matched to a gene: 9. Germline values: CDR1 MDHEN, CDR2 SYDVKM. The CDR3 sequence is 16 residues long. The CDR3: CASKGASGRTYNEQFF. The CDR3 DNA reads TGTGCCAGCAAGGGGGCTAGCGGGAGGACGTACAATGAGCAGTTCTTC.

The J gene is TRBJ2-5, the V gene TRBV20-1; 11 bases fit TRBD2. The germline V gene has CDR1 DFQATT and CDR2 SNEGSKA (reference sequence). V lost 3 bases and J lost 4; bases outside the gene matches: 7. This CDR3 comprises 15 residues. CDR3 in DNA: TGCAGTGCTAGTTTTAGCGGGAGGGCCGGAGAGACCCAGTACTTC. It codes for CSASFSGRAGETQYF.

The chain links TRBV11-3 to TRBJ2-2; a weak D match, TRBD2 (7 bases). The CDR3 extends over 17 amino acids. CDR1 is SGHNT, CDR2 YENEEA, per germline. Trimming removed 5 bases from V and 4 bases from J, with 20 bases in between. The CDR3, as DNA: TGTGCCAGCAGCGCAGGGGTCGGGGGGCATAGCACCGGGGAGCTGTTTTTT. This translates into CASSAGVGGHSTGELFF.

The chain uses TRBV4-2 and TRBJ2-5; D unresolved. V gave up 3 bases and J gave up 5 bases, with 10 bases separating them. The CDR3 length is 13 residues. Per germline, CDR1 LGHNA and CDR2 YNFKEQ. The CDR3 DNA reads TGTGCCAGCAGCCACCAGGATTCGGAGACCCAGTACTTC. Its protein product is CASSHQDSETQYF.

The chain couples TRBV6-1 to TRBJ2-7, with D unresolved. The germline V gene has CDR1 MNHNS and CDR2 SASEGT. V lost 3 bases to trimming and J lost 3 bases, with 3 bases between them. The CDR3 contains 11 residues. CDR3 bases: TGTGCCAGCAGTGACAGCTACGAGCAGTACTTC. Its translation: CASSDSYEQYF.

In its sample, this clone was seen a few times. J is TRBJ1-1 and V is TRBV29-1, with unresolved D. The CDR3 contains 14 residues. Trimming took 6 bases from V and 4 from J, leaving 18 bases between them. The germline CDR1 and CDR2 sequences are SQVTM and ANQGSEA. The CDR3 is CSVSPEGLGTEAFF. CDR3 DNA sequence: TGCAGCGTATCTCCGGAGGGCCTGGGCACTGAAGCTTTCTTT.

The CDR3 nucleotides are TGTGCCAGCAGTCAACTAGCGGAGACCTACGAGCAGTACTTC. It yields the protein CASSQLAETYEQYF. The J gene is TRBJ2-7, the V gene TRBV28; 8 bases are shared with TRBD2. The CDR3 is 14 residues long. The germline V gene encodes CDR1 MDHEN and CDR2 SYDVKM. J gave up 2 bases and V 5 bases, and 5 bases lay outside the gene matches.

This sequence joins TRBV27 and TRBJ1-1; a possible D gene is TRBD1 (5 bases). The CDR3 contains 17 residues. V gave up 1 base and J gave up 4 bases, with 19 bases separating them. Germline V gene data show CDR1 as MNHEY and CDR2 as SMNVEV (reference sequence). The DNA of the CDR3 is TGTGCCAGCAGTTTATACCCTGACATTGGGGCCGGCACTGAAGCTTTCTTT. Protein sequence: CASSLYPDIGAGTEAFF.

The chain uses TRBV28 and TRBJ2-1; no clear D. This CDR3 contains 11 residues. The germline V and J ends were trimmed by 6 bases and 5 bases, with 5 bases remaining between them. Germline V CDR1 and CDR2: MDHEN, SYDVKM. The CDR3 loop reads CASSLDNEQFF. As DNA, the CDR3 is TGTGCCAGCAGCCTCGACAATGAGCAGTTCTTC.

The chain links TRBV20-1 to TRBJ2-7; no clear D gene. In germline, CDR1 is DFQATT, CDR2 SNEGSKA (reference sequence). Trimming removed 1 base at V and 4 bases at J, with 5 bases between. CDR3 length: 11 residues. The CDR3 bases are TGCAGTGCTAGAGTAGTTTACGAGCAGTACTTC. It specifies CSARVVYEQYF.

This sequence joins TRBV4-1 and TRBJ2-7; 8 bases map to TRBD1. In germline, CDR1 is MGHRA, CDR2 YSYEKL. There are 18 residues in the CDR3. With V trimmed by 4 bases and J by 6 bases, 20 bases remained unmatched. This CDR3 is CASSPGQGVGGANPEQYF. CDR3 nucleotide sequence: TGCGCCAGCAGCCCCGGACAGGGTGTAGGCGGGGCGAACCCCGAGCAGTACTTC.

This clone was recorded only once. This chain joins TRBV11-2 and TRBJ2-7, with 8 bases matching TRBD1. The CDR3 spans 14 residues. Trimming cost V 5 bases and J 7 bases; bases outside gene matches: 10. The germline gives CDR1 SGHAT, CDR2 FQNNGV. CDR3 region: CASSRRGQFGEQYF. The CDR3 DNA sequence: TGTGCCAGCAGCCGCAGGGGGCAGTTTGGTGAGCAGTACTTC. The entire variable domain, with the rest obtained from reference TRBV11-2 and TRBJ2-7, is as follows: EAGVAQSPRYKIIEKRQSVAFWCNPISGHATLYWYQQILGQGPKLLIQFQNNGVVDDSQLPKDRFSAERLKGVDSTLKIQPAKLEDSAVYLCASSRRGQFGEQYFGPGTRLTVT.

The chain joins TRBV27 to TRBJ2-1, with 11 bases matching TRBD2. The trim removed 8 bases at V and 6 bases at J, leaving 27 bases unmatched. CDR1 MNHEY and CDR2 SMNVEV come from the germline V gene (reference sequence). The CDR3 spans 21 residues. CDR3 nucleotides: TGTGCCAGCTCCATAAAACTAGCGGGAGTCTTACGGGAAAGAAATCGCAATGAGCAGTTCTTC. This codes for CASSIKLAGVLRERNRNEQFF.

This clone was found once. V gene TRBV6-5 combines with J gene TRBJ2-2; TRBD2 aligns across 9 bases. Per germline, CDR1 MNHEY and CDR2 SVGAGI. V dropped 2 bases and J dropped 5; count of bases not matched to a gene: 0. This CDR3 comprises 14 residues. CDR3 residues: CASSYTSGTGELFF. CDR3 sequence (DNA): TGTGCCAGCAGTTACACTAGCGGGACCGGGGAGCTGTTTTTT.